This entry concerns a single T cell receptor (beta chain). No cognate antigen has been identified for it. Base qualities were left out, and no much larger clone turns up one base away. Libraries were prepared through the immunoSEQ multiplex PCR assay. A mixture of 60 forward primers for TCR Vbeta segments and 13 reverse primers for TCR Jbeta segments was used in the multiplex PCR. Amplification of the CDR3 region of rearranged TCR beta genes was performed with a multiplex PCR assay on genomic DNA. The Illumina HiSeq System was used to sequence the amplified TCR beta libraries as 87-base-pair reads. On the authors' methods: Across the roughly 670 repertoires, a later analysis counted roughly 84 million unique TCR beta chains, 8.5 million to 12 million of which were shared by at least two donors. Raw reads were error-corrected and collapsed into unique sequences by a nearest-neighbor algorithm in which closely related sequences were merged to remove PCR and sequencing errors. Alignment of CDR3 sequences to IMGT reference sequences was used to assign V, D and J gene segments. For a sequence to be retained, a match of at least six nucleotides to both a V gene segment and a J gene segment was required. Rearrangements were called productive when the CDR3 lacked stop codons and stayed in frame with V and J; all others were non-productive. CDR3 was defined according to IMGT convention as the region running from the second conserved V-encoded cysteine to the conserved J-encoded phenylalanine. Sequences without an unambiguous match to a single V gene segment were excluded from the earlier analysis of almost 600 of the donors. In an earlier analysis of a few hundred of the donors, a V segment was called functional when productive rearrangements were above 56.7%, and segregating when the standard deviation between donors exceeded 5%. A statistical classification framework was built to diagnose cytomegalovirus status from the catalog of TCR beta chain sequences. V and J gene assignment, in a later analysis, came from comparing TCR nucleotide sequences with IMGT/GENE-DB human TR gene sequences. A later analysis assigned CDR3 sequences and most-parsimonious VDJ recombination scenarios with the TCRdist pipeline. In a later analysis, each TCR beta chain was defined by its CDR3 amino acid sequence together with its V-gene family, and reads lacking a unique V-gene family were excluded. As a way to deal with suspected cross-contamination and a sequencing artifact, a later analysis dropped approximately 570 nucleotide sequences that were highly shared and had low generation probability. For each public chain, a later analysis derived a clonal expansion index from normalized ranks of inferred template counts within each repertoire. A later analysis computed generation probabilities with a VDJ recombination model fitted to out-of-frame rearrangements, and checked the results against IGoR. Hypergeometric tests were used in a later analysis to score TCR-TCR, TCR-HLA and TCR-CMV co-occurrence, with a repertoire-size bias correction applied to the TCR pairs. False discovery rates were estimated in a later analysis by permuting HLA or CMV assignments 20 times. In a later analysis, co-occurring TCRs were grouped using DBSCAN, with TCRdist sequence similarity added in when clustering inside HLA-allele-positive subsets. Co-occurrence clustering excluded repertoires with fewer than 30,000 or more than 120,000 public chains, plus five with anomalous nucleotide sharing. Imported from immuneACCESS, the table was reduced by TCRdb to in-frame sequences with V and J called. These copies leave out some clones; in studies compared against another copy, an unresolved V gene accounts for under half, and the cause of the remainder is not known. The V and J calls and the clone size are those of that table, but D and trimming were determined from the DNA. Present in this sample are about 130,000 clones, 65% to 80% of which were seen just once. The ten largest clones take up 6.5% to 7% of the sample.

This sample is drawn from a study of cytomegalovirus exposure and HLA in healthy donors (dated by TCRdb to the late 2010s). In terms of the full investigation: According to an earlier analysis of a few hundred of the donors, about 179 million T cells yielded roughly 110 million unique TCR beta sequences and approximately 300 Gb of sequence data. Approximately 300 gigabases of sequencing data and around 80 million unique TCR sequences made up an early release that covered over 550 HLA-typed donors. The genetic ancestry cluster associated with self-reported Caucasian donors included about four fifths of the approximately 430 genotyped donors. The aim of the study was to test whether cataloging public T cell receptors could identify signatures of past pathogen exposure. The study profiled the T cell repertoires of about 640 subjects by immunosequencing and related them to cytomegalovirus serostatus. A separate validation cohort of 100 to 150 different subjects was used in addition to the 666-subject first cohort. To predict cytomegalovirus infection status, the study brought together high-throughput TCR immunosequencing, statistical association of individual TCRs with disease status, and machine learning. A later analysis re-examined previously published TCR beta repertoires from about 700 donors and added high-resolution HLA genotyping to investigate patterns of TCR occurrence. Rather than using new phenotypic data, the later analysis identified candidate immune exposures from TCR beta sequences and from how often those sequences occurred across donors. To decide whether each TCR beta V gene segment behaved as functional or pseudogenic, an earlier analysis of fewer than 750 of the donors relied on high-throughput TCR beta sequencing. Donor age, sex, ethnicity and CMV serostatus were compiled alongside the repertoire data. A later genetic analysis used genome-wide SNP genotypes for about 55% of the 666 donors, treating that subset as a discovery cohort. Every repertoire in the discovery cohort had been generated on one and the same sequencing platform. HLA typing included class I and class II loci at four-digit resolution. Typing coverage varied by locus: roughly 629-630 donors for A, B, C, DRB1 and DQB1; approximately 560 for DQA1; approximately 610 for DPA1; 450 to 480 for DPB1. Roughly 5 DR-DQ haplotypes were treated as single units for association and clustering because of strong linkage in the cohort. Across under 500 genotyped donors of the cohort, an average of about 240,000 unique TCR beta nucleotide sequences per donor were sequenced, and 15% to 20% of those sequences were non-productive. Study-wide findings and limitations: According to the authors, the approach could potentially be generalized to other disease states and immunological phenotypes. In a later analysis, some 17,000 TCR beta sequences were associated with specific HLA alleles at a false discovery rate of 0.05. While some public TCRs were present in many individuals, most TCR sequences turned up only very rarely across donors. Several of the top co-occurrence clusters appeared to be linked to parvovirus B19, influenza, CMV and Epstein-Barr virus, according to a later analysis. In an earlier analysis of roughly 560 of the donors, most TCR beta V segments were observed in productive rearrangements about 87% or about 30% of the time, broadly matching IMGT annotations. A later analysis found that HLA-associated TCR beta chains were more clonally expanded and had lower generation probabilities than equally common non-associated chains. The sequencing pipeline was judged likely to have produced a cluster of highly shared sequence variants as a technical artifact. A total of some 180 TCR beta chains were listed by the study as associated with cytomegalovirus. Approximately 18 rarely observed V segments, including chromosome 9 orphons, were excluded from the earlier analysis of approximately 600 of the donors because counts were too low. The classifier was reported to diagnose cytomegalovirus status with high specificity and sensitivity in both the original cohort and the validation cohort. Strong co-occurrence of HLA alleles, especially DR and DQ, made assigning TCR associations to individual alleles difficult. HLA typing was unavailable for some donors at each locus, so association tests used only the typed subset. According to a later analysis, most CMV-associated TCR beta chains appeared to be HLA-restricted, and the HLA associations seemed to be driven largely by CMV exposure. The presence/absence analyses assumed that sequencing depth was roughly uniform across donors, and that assumption may not be true. The cohort was sequenced for TCR beta chains only, and without alpha or paired-chain data the features that could be detected were limited. The only immune exposure information available for the cohort was CMV serostatus. Some IMGT-functional V segments, including TRBV6-2 and TRBV6-3, could not be distinguished by the 87-base-pair reads and were therefore excluded. A later genetic analysis associated a missense DCLRE1C variant with V-gene and J-gene trimming of TCR beta chains, and an independent cohort replicated the association. A later genetic analysis reported fewer N-insertions in productive TCRs among donors in an Asian-associated ancestry cluster than the roughly 620-donor mean. In a later analysis, TCR association rates were found to vary across HLA loci, with the most associated TCRs seen for DRB1 alleles and the fewest for HLA-C alleles. Correlated functional status among segregating V segments might reflect linkage disequilibrium, but an unknown experimental factor could not be ruled out. A further reported finding was that TCR beta sequences accurately predicted the HLA-A and HLA-B alleles for most subjects in the first cohort. A few of the identified cytomegalovirus-associated TCR beta chains were confirmed in vitro to be specific for cytomegalovirus antigens.

The cohort was made up of roughly 670 healthy bone marrow donors. All cohort members were sampled while nominally healthy, although unrecorded immune exposures were likely present. The donor tested CMV seropositive, placing the donor among the 250 to 350 seropositive members of the cohort. A peripheral blood sample was provided by each donor, and peripheral blood mononuclear cells were used for TCR beta sequencing. The Qiagen DNeasy Blood Extraction Kit was used to extract genomic DNA from the blood cell samples. V ends up 4 bases short and J 1 base short, with an unmatched junction base count of 16. Counted from cysteine to phenylalanine, this CDR3 has 19 amino acids. Of all the DNA, just the CDR3 is kept, 57 bases in frame from base 1. CDR1 and CDR2 (SGHTA, FQGNSA) derive from the germline V gene.

Recombination linked TRBV7-2 to TRBJ2-7; 10 middle bases align to TRBD2. The sample was PBMCs. The sequence derives from a man in his forties in good health and CMV-seropositive. CDR3 loop: CASSSPRLAGVARSYEQYF. The DNA is as follows: TGTGCCAGCAGCTCCCCACGGCTAGCGGGAGTCGCGAGGTCCTACGAGCAGTACTTC.